These 28 T cell receptor beta chains share one sample of origin, sequenced in a study of human T cells and chemical hapten exposure. Each CDR3 protein gets one entry after TCRdb re-called the RACE reads with MiXCR. The profile shows under 120,000 distinct CDR3 sequences, 11% of them singletons. Described time point: patch test 1, 2 weeks after DPC sensitization. Treatment denoted: therapeutic diphenylcyclopropenone sensitization with weekly scalp DPC. Source: whole blood, taken in connection with sensitization to the hapten diphenylcyclopropenone (DPC). The origin of the receptors is a woman aged 40-49 years with alopecia areata. Some clones in this sample may be carry-over from other donors' samples.

Many counts were recorded for this clonotype. V and J are TRBV11-2 and TRBJ2-5; D call uncertain. The V and J ends lost 6 bases and 1 base respectively, with 6 bases between them. The V gene's germline CDR1 is SGHAT and CDR2 FQNNGV. The CDR3 is made up of 12 amino acids. The CDR3 sequence is CASSQTQETQYF. CDR3 bases: TGTGCCAGCAGTCAGACCCAAGAGACCCAGTACTTC.

This clonotype was counted at least ten times. The chain recombines TRBV29-1 with TRBJ2-3, with unresolved D. Per germline, CDR1 SQVTM and CDR2 ANQGSEA. CDR3 size: 14 residues. Trimming shortened V by 4 bases and J by 1 base, and 12 bases separated the two germline ends. The CDR3 is CSVAPGVGTDTQYF. CDR3 in DNA: TGCAGCGTTGCCCCAGGAGTGGGCACAGATACGCAGTATTTT.

This clonotype has at least ten counts. V usage is TRBV6-1 and J usage is TRBJ1-2; 8 bases are shared with TRBD1. Germline V gives CDR1 MNHNS, CDR2 SASEGT. J lost 6 bases, V lost 6 bases, and 9 bases had no gene match. The CDR3 length is 14 residues. Here the CDR3 reads CASRTGGLAHGYTF. The DNA of the CDR3 is TGTGCCAGCAGAACAGGGGGACTTGCTCATGGCTACACCTTC.

This clonotype was observed many times. CDR3 nucleotides: TGCAGTGCTTCTTCCGGGACTAGCGGGAGCGCGCAGTACTTC. It is translated as CSASSGTSGSAQYF. This chain connects TRBV20-1 to TRBJ2-7, with 14 bases lining up with TRBD2. CDR3 size: 14 residues. Germline V gene sequence: CDR1 DFQATT, CDR2 SNEGSKA (reference sequence). The ends lost 5 bases at V and 9 bases at J; junction bases unmatched: 9.

The rearrangement links TRBV3-2 to TRBJ2-1; the listed D gene, TRBD2, was not tested against the DNA. TRBV3-2 is termed a pseudogene. This CDR3 comprises 15 residues. This chain's CDR3 is CASSRIPGLAKVQFF. The CDR3 DNA is TGTGCCAGCAGCCGAATCCCGGGACTAGCGAAAGTGCAGTTCTTC.

Only a few counts were recorded for this clonotype. V is TRBV6-2 or TRBV6-3 and J is TRBJ2-7; TRBD2 agrees at 9 bases. CDR1 is MNHEY and CDR2 is SVGEGT in the germline V gene. This CDR3 has 16 amino acids. J was trimmed by 1 base and V by 7 bases; bases with no gene match: 11. This chain's CDR3 is CASTPDESGGSYEQYF. As DNA, the CDR3 is TGTGCCAGCACCCCTGATGAGAGCGGGGGGTCCTACGAGCAGTACTTC.

The chain carries TRBV5-4 and TRBJ2-1; 9 bases match TRBD2. V shed 3 bases and J 15 bases; nucleotides not matched to a gene: 10. This CDR3 is 13 amino acids long. Germline V gives CDR1 SGHNT, CDR2 YYREEE (reference sequence). The CDR3 loop reads CASSSSGNQSPFF. CDR3 coding DNA: TGTGCCAGCAGCTCTAGCGGGAACCAATCACCGTTCTTC.

This clonotype occurred a few times. The V gene is TRBV20-1, the J gene TRBJ1-5; perhaps TRBD1 as D (5 bases). CDR1 is DFQATT and CDR2 is SNEGSKA in the germline V gene (reference sequence). The CDR3 totals 15 residues. Trimming shortened V by 5 bases and J by 1 base, and 15 bases separated the two germline ends. CDR3 nucleotide sequence: TGCAGTGCTCGGGGTCGTCGGGGGAGCAATCAGCCCCAGCATTTT. It specifies CSARGRRGSNQPQHF.

The chain couples TRBV6-6 to TRBJ2-2, with TRBD2 matching over 8 bases. This CDR3 has 15 amino acids. V lost 6 bases and J lost 3; bases outside the gene matches: 6. Per the germline V gene, CDR1 is MNHNY and CDR2 is SVGAGI (reference sequence). For the CDR3, the DNA is TGTGCCAGCAGGGAGGCGGGGGGTTACACCGGGGAGCTGTTTTTT. As protein: CASREAGGYTGELFF.

In its sample, this clonotype was seen a few times. The chain joins TRBV27 to TRBJ2-3; maybe TRBD2 (6 bases). The V gene's germline CDR1 is MNHEY and CDR2 SMNVEV (reference sequence). V was shortened by 3 bases and J by 6 bases, with 16 bases between the two germline ends. This CDR3 is 15 amino acids long. Here the CDR3 reads CASSFPGAQFDTQYF. Written as DNA, the CDR3 is TGTGCCAGCAGTTTTCCGGGAGCTCAGTTCGATACGCAGTATTTT.

The chain uses TRBV28 and TRBJ1-6; the D gene is possibly TRBD1 (6 bases). Per the germline V gene, CDR1 is MDHEN and CDR2 is SYDVKM. The CDR3 loop spans 15 amino acids. The ends were cut back, 5 bases at V and 7 bases at J, with 15 bases in the middle. The CDR3 DNA reads as TGTGCCAGCAGTCCCCAGGGGCCGCGGAATTCACCCCTCCACTTT. Translation: CASSPQGPRNSPLHF.

A remark on this clonotype: Being one base from a much bigger clone, this may be a read error. No conserved phenylalanine or tryptophan ends this CDR3, so it is likely a read error. V usage is TRBV29-1 and J usage is TRBJ1-1, with D perhaps TRBD1 (6 bases). The CDR3 is made up of 14 amino acids. V was clipped by 3 bases and J by 3 bases, with 14 bases between them. Germline V gives CDR1 SQVTM, CDR2 ANQGSEA. CDR3 DNA sequence: TGCAGCGTTGAGGAGACAGGCCCACACACTGAAGCTTTCTAT. It specifies CSVEETGPHTEAFY.

Many counts were recorded for this clonotype. The gene calls are TRBV11-2 and TRBJ2-1; tentative D call: TRBD1 (5 bases). The germline V and J ends were trimmed by 1 base and 8 bases, with 15 bases remaining between them. CDR1 and CDR2 from the germline V gene are SGHAT and FQNNGV. This CDR3 spans 15 amino acids. CDR3 residues: CASSLAASPTDEQFF. The CDR3, as DNA: TGTGCCAGCAGCTTAGCGGCCTCACCGACAGATGAGCAGTTCTTC.

The chain joins TRBV20-1 to TRBJ2-7; 9 bases are a match to TRBD2. Germline V gives CDR1 DFQATT, CDR2 SNEGSKA (reference sequence). The CDR3 runs to 12 residues. V shed 1 base and J 9 bases; nucleotides not matched to a gene: 4. The CDR3 DNA is TGCAGTGCTAGAGCGACTAGCGGCGGGCAGTACTTC. This gives the protein CSARATSGGQYF.

Sample share makes this clonotype medium-sized. The gene calls are TRBV6-4 and TRBJ2-3; D is tentatively TRBD1 or TRBD2 (5 bases each). This CDR3 is 14 amino acids long. Germline CDR1 is MRHNA and CDR2 is SNTAGT. V was shortened by 4 bases and J by 3 bases, with 11 bases between the two germline ends. The CDR3 here is CASSAGAETDTQYF. As DNA, the CDR3 is TGTGCCAGCAGTGCCGGGGCGGAGACAGATACGCAGTATTTT.

V gene TRBV29-1 combines with J gene TRBJ2-7; 9 bases are shared with TRBD1. CDR1 SQVTM and CDR2 ANQGSEA come from the germline V gene. V shed 7 bases, J shed 7 bases, and the junction held 11 bases outside the gene matches. The CDR3 runs to 13 residues. CDR3 in amino acids: CSAGQGVAGEQYF. In DNA, the CDR3 is TGCAGCGCGGGACAGGGTGTCGCTGGGGAGCAGTACTTC.

This chain uses TRBV7-2 with TRBJ2-7, with 8 nucleotides matching TRBD1. Germline assignment: CDR1 SGHTA and CDR2 FQGNSA. Trimming cost V 5 bases and J 2 bases; bases outside gene matches: 17. The CDR3 length is 18 residues. The CDR3 DNA follows: TGTGCCAGCAGCGTCAGCCCCCCGACAGGGGTTATTACCTACGAGCAGTACTTC. Residues: CASSVSPPTGVITYEQYF.

This clonotype appeared a few times. The rearrangement links TRBV6-2 or TRBV6-3 to TRBJ1-5; D gene uncertain. Germline values: CDR1 MNHEY, CDR2 SVGEGT. This CDR3 spans 12 amino acids. The V end lost 2 bases, the J end lost 4 bases, and 3 bases lay between the germline ends. The DNA of the CDR3 is TGTGCCAGCAGTTACGGGAATCAGCCCCAGCATTTT. Amino acid sequence: CASSYGNQPQHF.

This clonotype turned up a few times. The genes are TRBV7-2 and TRBJ2-7, with TRBD2 matching 7 bases. Trimming removed 4 bases from V and 13 bases from J; junction bases left unmatched: 7. The CDR3 spans 11 residues. Per germline, CDR1 SGHTA and CDR2 FQGNSA. CDR3 region: CASSSLASLYF. The DNA for the CDR3 is TGTGCCAGCAGCTCACTAGCGAGCCTCTACTTC. Full variable domain (remainder filled in from reference TRBV7-2 and TRBJ2-7): GAGVSQSPSNKVTEKGKDVELRCDPISGHTALYWYRQSLGQGLEFLIYFQGNSAPDKSGLPSDRFSAERTGGSVSTLTIQRTQQEDSAVYLCASSSLASLYFGPGTRLTVT.

CDR3: CASSLVALAGGPTDTQYF. For the CDR3, the DNA is TGTGCCAGCAGCTTAGTGGCACTAGCGGGGGGGCCCACAGATACGCAGTATTTT. The chain is built from TRBV7-2 and TRBJ2-3, with 13 bases fitting TRBD2. With V trimmed by 1 base and J by 2 bases, 6 bases remained unmatched. Germline CDR1 and CDR2: SGHTA and FQGNSA. This CDR3 is 18 amino acids long.

This clonotype was counted ten times or more. V is TRBV29-1 and J is TRBJ1-1; no reliable D call. This CDR3 spans 11 amino acids. Germline V gene sequence: CDR1 SQVTM, CDR2 ANQGSEA. Trimming pared 2 bases from V and 1 base from J, leaving 2 bases between. The CDR3 region has the DNA TGCAGCGTTGAAAAGAACACTGAAGCTTTCTTT. Protein: CSVEKNTEAFF.

As concerns this clonotype: A read error may be the cause here, since a much bigger clone is one base away. V usage is TRBV5-8 and J usage is TRBJ1-6; D uncertain. V lost 6 bases to trimming and J lost 5 bases, with 12 bases between them. The CDR3 covers 14 residues. CDR1 SGHTS and CDR2 YDEGEE come from the germline V gene. CDR3 sequence: CASTPRPNNSPLHF. The CDR3, as DNA: TGTGCCAGCACGCCTCGGCCCAATAATTCACCCCTCCACTTT.

CDR3 DNA: TGTGCTAGTGGTATCGGGACCGACAGGTTGACGCAGTATTTT. Translated, it gives CASGIGTDRLTQYF. This sequence joins TRBV12-5 and TRBJ2-3; D possibly corresponds to TRBD1 (6 bases). The CDR3 covers 14 residues. From germline, CDR1 is LGHNT and CDR2 FRNRAP. With 5 bases removed from V and 9 bases from J, the gap between germline ends came to 18 bases.

The V call is TRBV4-3, the J call TRBJ1-4, with 8 bases matching TRBD1. With V trimmed by 1 base and J by 7 bases, 2 bases remained unmatched. Germline values: CDR1 LGHNA, CDR2 YSLEER. The CDR3 sequence is 14 residues long. The CDR3 nucleotides are TGCGCCAGCAGCCAAGGGACAGGGCCTGAAAAACTGTTTTTT. This encodes CASSQGTGPEKLFF.

This clonotype was picked up a small number of times. The chain combines TRBV20-1 with TRBJ2-1; 8 nucleotides agree with TRBD2. Germline V gene lookup returns CDR1 DFQATT and CDR2 SNEGSKA (reference sequence). This CDR3 is 15 amino acids long. Germline trimming cut 1 base from V and 6 bases from J; bases unmatched to any gene: 8. CDR3 DNA sequence: TGCAGTGCTAGAGGATTACAGCGGGAGTTCAATGAGCAGTTCTTC. This gives the protein CSARGLQREFNEQFF.

The chain joins TRBV15 to TRBJ2-1; 9 bases line up with TRBD2. The CDR3 is made up of 20 amino acids. Germline V CDR1 and CDR2: LNHNV, YYDKDF (reference sequence). V was pared by 0 bases and J by 0 bases, with 12 bases of the junction left unmatched. The CDR3 region has the DNA TGTGCCACCAGCAGAGATAGCCCTAGCGGGGAGGGATTCTCCTACAATGAGCAGTTCTTC. Translated, it gives CATSRDSPSGEGFSYNEQFF.

This clonotype occurred many times. This sequence joins TRBV11-2 and TRBJ1-5; D perhaps matches TRBD1 (5 bases). The ends were cut back, 4 bases at V and 1 base at J, with 11 bases in the middle. CDR3 length: 15 residues. Germline lookup yields CDR1 SGHAT and CDR2 FQNNGV. For the CDR3, the DNA is TGTGCCAGCAGCTCCGGGACCCTGAGCAATCAGCCCCAGCATTTT. As protein: CASSSGTLSNQPQHF.

This clonotype was seen many times. The chain couples TRBV7-9 to TRBJ1-2, with unresolved D. The CDR3 is 15 residues long. V was cut by 1 base and J by 8 bases, with 17 bases left in between. Germline CDR1 and CDR2: SEHNR and FQNEAQ (reference sequence). As DNA, the CDR3 is TGTGCCAGCAGCTTAGTTACCGGACCATCTAACGGCTACACCTTC. Its protein is CASSLVTGPSNGYTF.